These 29 T cell receptor beta chains were sequenced from one sample in a study of blood T cell repertoires in COVID-19. The table came from immunoSEQ multiplex PCR; TCRdb's copy has only in-frame clones and leaves some out. Here the sample spans fewer than 200,000 clones, around 84% being singletons. Sequenced material: peripheral blood. The source is a man in his forties with active or convalescent COVID-19.

The rearrangement links TRBV7-2 to TRBJ2-2; 7 nucleotides match TRBD2. The V gene's germline CDR1 is SGHTA and CDR2 FQGNSA. The CDR3 runs 16 residues. V gave up 2 bases and J gave up 0 bases; unmatched junction bases: 3. CDR3 in DNA: TGTGCCAGCAGCTTACAGGCGGGGGCGAACACCGGGGAGCTGTTTTTT. It codes for CASSLQAGANTGELFF. Based on the CDR3 plus reference TRBV7-2 and TRBJ2-2, the full variable domain is GAGVSQSPSNKVTEKGKDVELRCDPISGHTALYWYRQSLGQGLEFLIYFQGNSAPDKSGLPSDRFSAERTGGSVSTLTIQRTQQEDSAVYLCASSLQAGANTGELFFGEGSRLTVL.

The chain has TRBV29-1 and TRBJ1-1, with D maybe TRBD1 (5 bases). The CDR3 has 12 residues. Germline CDR1 and CDR2: SQVTM and ANQGSEA. V dropped 5 bases and J dropped 1 base, with 8 bases sitting between them. CDR3 sequence reads: CSVSQGNTEAFF. Written as DNA, the CDR3 is TGCAGCGTTTCGCAGGGGAACACTGAAGCTTTCTTT.

The chain carries TRBV6-5 and TRBJ1-1, with D possibly TRBD1 on 5 matching bases. Germline CDR1 is MNHEY and CDR2 is SVGAGI. The CDR3 is 15 amino acids. Trimming removed 3 bases at V and 3 bases at J, with 14 bases between. The CDR3 DNA reads TGTGCCAGCAGTTATGGGGCCAAACTTCACACTGAAGCTTTCTTT. Its protein is CASSYGAKLHTEAFF.

The chain links TRBV11-1 to TRBJ2-7; maybe TRBD1 (6 bases). The V and J ends lost 5 bases and 2 bases respectively, with 19 bases between them. From germline, CDR1 is SGHAT and CDR2 FQDESV (reference sequence). The CDR3 has 16 residues. The CDR3 reads CASSLGARGATYEQYF. The CDR3, as DNA: TGTGCCAGCAGCCTAGGGGCCAGGGGCGCTACCTACGAGCAGTACTTC.

V is TRBV29-1 and J is TRBJ1-2; D is perhaps TRBD1 (6 bases). The V gene's germline CDR1 is SQVTM and CDR2 ANQGSEA. V lost 6 bases and J lost 1, with 15 bases in between. The CDR3 runs to 14 residues. CDR3 sequence reads: CSVSQGLGNYGYTF. The CDR3 nucleotides are TGCAGCGTGAGCCAGGGGCTCGGTAACTATGGCTACACCTTC.

The chain is built from TRBV5-6 and TRBJ1-6, with a possible D match to TRBD1 (5 bases). Trimming removed 4 bases from V and 3 bases from J, with 8 bases in between. CDR1 SGHDT and CDR2 YYEEEE come from the germline V gene. This CDR3 has 14 residues. The CDR3 DNA sequence: TGTGCCAGCAGCGACAGTCTCTATAATTCACCCCTCCACTTT. Protein sequence: CASSDSLYNSPLHF.

The DNA of the CDR3 is TGTGCCAGCAGCCAAAGACACTCCAACTATGGCTACACCTTC. Protein product: CASSQRHSNYGYTF. The rearrangement joins TRBV3-1 (or the pseudogene TRBV3-2) to TRBJ1-2, with unresolved D. The V end lost 2 bases, the J end lost 2 bases, and 9 bases lay between the germline ends. Germline V lookup: CDR1 LGHDT, CDR2 YNNKEL (reference sequence). CDR3 length: 14 amino acids.

Remarks on this clone: Different DNA sequences within this sample yield the same CDR3. J is TRBJ1-6 and V is TRBV30, with 8 bases matching TRBD1. Germline values: CDR1 GTSNPN, CDR2 SVGIG (reference sequence). The CDR3 runs 14 residues. The trim removed 2 bases at V and 3 bases at J, leaving 0 bases unmatched. The CDR3 spells CAWSTGGYNSPLHF. DNA for the CDR3: TGTGCCTGGAGTACAGGGGGCTATAATTCACCCCTCCACTTT.

This chain joins TRBV24-1 and TRBJ1-2; D possibly corresponds to TRBD1 (5 bases). The CDR3 is made up of 16 amino acids. Trimming stripped 2 bases from V and 9 bases from J, with 21 bases between. Germline lookup yields CDR1 KGHDR and CDR2 SFDVKD. CDR3 sequence (DNA): TGTGCCACCAGTGATTCGACCGACAGATCTGGAGGGCGCTACACCTTC. Its protein product is CATSDSTDRSGGRYTF.

The V call is TRBV5-3, the J call TRBJ1-1; D ambiguous. TRBV5-3 is identified as an open reading frame with a role that is uncertain. V was pared by 1 base and J by 0 bases, with 10 bases between. The CDR3 length is 15 residues. As DNA, the CDR3 is TGTGCCAGAAGCTTGTGGGCGGGAGTGAACACTGAAGCTTTCTTT. Its protein is CARSLWAGVNTEAFF.

The chain links TRBV11-2 to TRBJ2-1; 14 positions agree with TRBD2. With V trimmed by 5 bases and J by 9 bases, 3 bases remained unmatched. The CDR3 contains 14 residues. CDR1 and CDR2 from the germline V gene are SGHAT and FQNNGV. The CDR3, as DNA: TGTGCCAGCAGCCCGGGACTAGCGGGGGTTGAGCAGTTCTTC. Its protein is CASSPGLAGVEQFF.

The chain carries TRBV7-8 and TRBJ1-3; D ambiguous. This CDR3 region has 11 residues. V gave up 10 bases and J gave up 4 bases, with 8 bases separating them. Germline CDR1 SGHVS, CDR2 FQNEAQ. CDR3 amino acids: CATRGGNTIYF. The CDR3, as DNA: TGTGCCACCCGAGGGGGAAACACCATATATTTT. Based on the CDR3 plus reference TRBV7-8 and TRBJ1-3, the full variable domain is GAGVSQSPRYKVAKRGQDVALRCDPISGHVSLFWYQQALGQGPEFLTYFQNEAQLDKSGLPSDRFFAERPEGSVSTLKIQRTQQEDSAVYLCATRGGNTIYFGEGSWLTVV.

The V gene is TRBV7-2, the J gene TRBJ2-1; 15 nucleotides align to TRBD2. This CDR3 region has 19 residues. Unmatched junction bases numbered 4, after V lost 1 base and J lost 0 bases. Germline CDR1 SGHTA, CDR2 FQGNSA. The DNA of the CDR3 is TGTGCCAGCAGCTTAGTAGGACTAGCGGGGGGGAGCTCCTACAATGAGCAGTTCTTC. It specifies CASSLVGLAGGSSYNEQFF. Variable domain in full (rest from reference TRBV7-2 and TRBJ2-1): GAGVSQSPSNKVTEKGKDVELRCDPISGHTALYWYRQSLGQGLEFLIYFQGNSAPDKSGLPSDRFSAERTGGSVSTLTIQRTQQEDSAVYLCASSLVGLAGGSSYNEQFFGPGTRLTVL.

The genes are TRBV20-1 and TRBJ2-7; D is unresolved. Trimming stripped 4 bases from V and 4 bases from J, with 8 bases between. The germline V gene encodes CDR1 DFQATT and CDR2 SNEGSKA (reference sequence). This CDR3 region has 11 residues. CDR3 amino acids: CSAKEAYEQYF. The CDR3 DNA reads as TGCAGTGCTAAAGAGGCTTACGAGCAGTACTTC.

The chain links TRBV28 to TRBJ1-6, with D hard to call. Trimming removed 6 bases at V and 3 bases at J, with 15 bases between. Germline CDR1 reads MDHEN; CDR2 reads SYDVKM. CDR3 length: 16 amino acids. The CDR3 reads CASSTTGRDYNSPLHF. CDR3 coding DNA: TGTGCCAGCAGCACGACCGGGAGGGACTATAATTCACCCCTCCACTTT.

V and J are TRBV6-5 and TRBJ2-5; 11 bases line up with TRBD1. The CDR3 runs 14 residues. V was pared by 6 bases and J by 3 bases, with 3 bases of the junction left unmatched. Germline assignment: CDR1 MNHEY and CDR2 SVGAGI. The CDR3 nucleotides are TGTGCCAGCAGCGGACAGGGGGCCAAAGAGACCCAGTACTTC. It encodes CASSGQGAKETQYF.

The chain has TRBV12-3 or TRBV12-4 and TRBJ1-2, with TRBD1 identical over 7 bases. The CDR3 has 12 amino acids. V was pared by 5 bases and J by 7 bases, with 4 bases of the junction left unmatched. Here the CDR3 DNA reads TGTGCCAGCAGTCGACAGGGATCTGGCTACACCTTC. Encoded protein: CASSRQGSGYTF.

The V and J genes are TRBV9 and TRBJ1-4, with D unresolved. V lost 6 bases, J lost 0 bases, and 9 bases lay in between. This CDR3 spans 14 amino acids. The V gene's germline CDR1 is SGDLS and CDR2 YYNGEE. Written as DNA, the CDR3 is TGTGCCAGCACCTCAGATGCAACTAATGAAAAACTGTTTTTT. The encoded protein is CASTSDATNEKLFF.

The chain employs TRBV2 and TRBJ1-6, with 7 bases that match TRBD1. In germline, CDR1 is SNHLY, CDR2 FYNNEI. V lost 11 bases and J lost 6; bases outside the gene matches: 4. The CDR3 has 12 amino acids. The CDR3 reads CAGWDSNSPLHF. The CDR3 DNA reads as TGTGCCGGCTGGGACAGTAATTCACCCCTCCACTTT.

In DNA, the CDR3 is TGTGCCAGCAGTACTCGGGACAGGGCTACTGAAGCTTTCTTT. Its protein product is CASSTRDRATEAFF. V is TRBV6-5 and J is TRBJ1-1; 9 nucleotides agree with TRBD1. The CDR3 has 14 amino acids. The V and J ends lost 5 bases and 5 bases, in that order; junction bases with no gene match: 6. Germline values: CDR1 MNHEY, CDR2 SVGAGI.

The chain joins TRBV5-4 to TRBJ2-3; a weak D match, TRBD1 (5 bases). Germline CDR1 SGHNT, CDR2 YYREEE (reference sequence). This CDR3 spans 13 amino acids. Trimming took off 3 bases at V and 6 bases at J, with 11 bases between the two ends. In DNA, the CDR3 is TGTGCCAGCAGCTCAACCCAGGGTGATACGCAGTATTTT. Its protein product is CASSSTQGDTQYF.

The chain is built from TRBV7-2 and TRBJ1-2, with TRBD1 matching over 7 bases. From germline, CDR1 is SGHTA and CDR2 FQGNSA. The length of the CDR3 is 15 residues. The ends lost 2 bases at V and 5 bases at J; junction bases unmatched: 8. Written as DNA, the CDR3 is TGTGCCAGCAGCTTAAAGGCCGGGACAGAGTATGGCTACACCTTC. Protein product: CASSLKAGTEYGYTF.

V is TRBV7-6 and J is TRBJ1-1, with D unclear. The germline V and J ends were trimmed by 5 bases and 1 base, with 8 bases remaining between them. The CDR3 loop spans 13 amino acids. Germline lookup yields CDR1 SGHVS and CDR2 FNYEAQ. The CDR3 DNA reads TGTGCCAGCAGCCCCAGTCAGAACACTGAAGCTTTCTTT. Translation: CASSPSQNTEAFF.

V is TRBV29-1 and J is TRBJ2-3; perhaps TRBD1 as D (6 bases). CDR3 size: 13 residues. Trimming shortened V by 3 bases and J by 5 bases, and 12 bases separated the two germline ends. Germline V gene lookup returns CDR1 SQVTM and CDR2 ANQGSEA. The CDR3 DNA reads as TGCAGCGTTGATCCAGGGGTTGAAGATACGCAGTATTTT. Encoded protein: CSVDPGVEDTQYF.

This chain uses TRBV7-9 with TRBJ2-7; 8 bases are shared with TRBD1. Germline CDR1 reads SEHNR; CDR2 reads FQNEAQ (reference sequence). This CDR3 contains 14 residues. J gave up 0 bases and V 4 bases, and 2 bases lay outside the gene matches. The CDR3 region is CASSSGTGSYEQYF. The CDR3 DNA sequence: TGTGCCAGCAGCTCCGGGACAGGCTCCTACGAGCAGTACTTC.

The V call is TRBV15, the J call TRBJ2-1; tentatively, D is TRBD1 (5 bases). Trimming removed 0 bases at V and 10 bases at J, with 10 bases between. The CDR3 is made up of 13 amino acids. Germline values: CDR1 LNHNV, CDR2 YYDKDF (reference sequence). Here the CDR3 reads CATSRDSGNEQFF. For the CDR3, the DNA is TGTGCCACCAGCAGAGATTCAGGGAACGAGCAGTTCTTC.

This clone was counted once. Germline and junction disagree at one end, which may indicate a read error. This chain connects TRBV4-1 to TRBJ2-7, with 14 nucleotides matching TRBD2. CDR1 MGHRA and CDR2 YSYEKL come from the germline V gene. This CDR3 has 19 amino acids. The CDR3: CARSRQHTGLAGELVEQYF. In DNA form, the CDR3 reads TGCGCCCGCAGCCGACAACATACGGGACTAGCGGGGGAATTGGTCGAGCAGTACTTC.

The rearrangement uses TRBV19 and TRBJ1-4; a weak D match, TRBD1 (5 bases). Germline-derived CDR1 and CDR2 are LNHDA and SQIVND (reference sequence). CDR3 size: 14 residues. With 5 bases removed from V and 6 bases from J, the gap between germline ends came to 13 bases. Written as DNA, the CDR3 is TGTGCCAGTAGTCCAAACGGGGGATATGAAAAACTGTTTTTT. Translation gives CASSPNGGYEKLFF. Variable domain in full (rest from reference TRBV19 and TRBJ1-4): DGGITQSPKYLFRKEGQNVTLSCEQNLNHDAMYWYRQDPGQGLRLIYYSQIVNDFQKGDIAEGYSVSREKKESFPLTVTSAQKNPTAFYLCASSPNGGYEKLFFGSGTQLSVL.

V gene TRBV7-8 combines with J gene TRBJ1-4; TRBD1 matches 11 bases. The CDR3 is 13 amino acids. Per germline, CDR1 SGHVS and CDR2 FQNEAQ. V lost 5 bases and J lost 7; bases outside the gene matches: 0. The chain's CDR3 is CASSGTGGEKLFF. The CDR3, as DNA: TGTGCCAGCAGCGGGACAGGGGGTGAAAAACTGTTTTTT.